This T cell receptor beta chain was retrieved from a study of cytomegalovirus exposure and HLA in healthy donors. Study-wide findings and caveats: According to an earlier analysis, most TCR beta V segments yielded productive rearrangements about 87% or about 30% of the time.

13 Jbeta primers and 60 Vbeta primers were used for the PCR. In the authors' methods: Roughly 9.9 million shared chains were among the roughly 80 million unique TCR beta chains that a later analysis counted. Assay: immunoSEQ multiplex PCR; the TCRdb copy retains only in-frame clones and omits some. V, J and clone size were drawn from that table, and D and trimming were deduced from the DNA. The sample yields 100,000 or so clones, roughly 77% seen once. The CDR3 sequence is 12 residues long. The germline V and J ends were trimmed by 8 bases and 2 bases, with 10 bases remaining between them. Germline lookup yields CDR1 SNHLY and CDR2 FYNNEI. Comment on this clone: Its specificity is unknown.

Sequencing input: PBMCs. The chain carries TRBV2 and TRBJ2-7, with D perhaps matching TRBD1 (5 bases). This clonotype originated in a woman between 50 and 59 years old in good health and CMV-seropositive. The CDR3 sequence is CASDIGAYEQYF. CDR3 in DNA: TGTGCCAGCGATATAGGGGCCTACGAGCAGTACTTC.